The clone carrying this T cell receptor beta chain has only a few counts. The sample is drawn from a study of blood T cell repertoires in COVID-19. Study in general: Donors in the United States, Italy and Spain gave samples during acute or convalescent COVID-19. Sample material is recorded as cDNA or gDNA derived from T cells, B-cell-depleted T cells, or PBMCs.

This CDR3 spans 12 amino acids. V lost 1 base and J lost 5, with 6 bases in between. CDR1 is SGHRS and CDR2 is YFSETQ in the germline V gene. Study processing details: Amplification of reference gene primers was used by the study to estimate nucleated cell counts. Assay: immunoSEQ multiplex PCR; the TCRdb copy retains only in-frame clones and omits some. The V and J calls and clone size are taken from that table; D and trimming were inferred from the DNA. The table has some 250,000 clones, approximately 85% seen once. Material: peripheral blood. The rearrangement joins TRBV5-1 to TRBJ2-5, with D possibly TRBD1 on 5 matching bases. The sequence derives from an elderly man with acute or convalescent COVID-19. CDR3 region: CASSLPGETQYF. CDR3 in DNA: TGCGCCAGCAGCTTGCCAGGGGAGACCCAGTACTTC.